The 2 T cell receptor beta chains in this list originate from one sample, sequenced in a study of post-analysis software for immune sequencing data. Overall study findings and caveats: Five or six TRBV segments appeared more often in patients than in controls, and TRBV5-6, TRBV5-1 and TRBV20-1 were among these.

Their recognized antigens are unknown. Tagging with unique molecular identifiers was a feature of the TCR beta cDNA libraries. From the PCR reads, TCRdb called clonotypes with MiXCR, one entry per CDR3 protein. This table has about 460,000 distinct CDR3 sequences, roughly 46% appearing once. The sequenced sample consisted of blood. The receptors derive from a girl aged 10-17 years with multiple sclerosis.

The V gene is TRBV6-6, the J gene TRBJ2-5; 9 positions match TRBD2. V lost 6 bases and J lost 7; bases outside the gene matches: 12. Germline V lookup: CDR1 MNHNY, CDR2 SVGAGI (reference sequence). This CDR3 is 15 amino acids long. CDR3 coding DNA: TGTGCCAGCAGCCGGGAACTAGCGGGCGGGAGGACCCAGTACTTC. Translation: CASSRELAGGRTQYF.

The V call is TRBV7-9, the J call TRBJ1-1; D gene ambiguous. This CDR3 is 13 amino acids long. V shed 5 bases and J shed 7 bases, with 14 bases lying between them. Germline V CDR1 and CDR2: SEHNR, FQNEAQ (reference sequence). In nucleotides, the CDR3 is TGTGCCAGCAGCGACAAAGGTTCAGGTGAAGCTTTCTTT. Its translation: CASSDKGSGEAFF.